The clone carrying this T cell receptor beta chain was picked up many times. These data belong to a study of molecular identifiers for immune sequencing clone quantification. TCRdb itself ran the PCR reads through MiXCR, one entry per CDR3 protein. The sample lists hundreds of thousands of distinct CDR3 sequences; just under 20% were seen once. The germline V gene encodes CDR1 LNHNV and CDR2 YYDKDF (reference sequence). With V trimmed by 4 bases and J by 3 bases, 5 bases remained unmatched. The CDR3 sequence is 14 residues long. This rearrangement joins TRBV15 to TRBJ2-7; 8 positions match TRBD1. This TCR came from a human donor in good health. Some libraries in this study had Jurkat cell RNA spiked in. The sample consisted of naive CD8+ T cells from blood, with Jurkat cell RNA spiked in. As to subset: FACS-sorted CD8+CD4-CCR7+CD45RA+ naive T cells. CDR3: CATSTGQGIYEQYF. CDR3 nucleotide sequence: TGTGCCACCAGCACCGGACAGGGTATCTACGAGCAGTACTTC.